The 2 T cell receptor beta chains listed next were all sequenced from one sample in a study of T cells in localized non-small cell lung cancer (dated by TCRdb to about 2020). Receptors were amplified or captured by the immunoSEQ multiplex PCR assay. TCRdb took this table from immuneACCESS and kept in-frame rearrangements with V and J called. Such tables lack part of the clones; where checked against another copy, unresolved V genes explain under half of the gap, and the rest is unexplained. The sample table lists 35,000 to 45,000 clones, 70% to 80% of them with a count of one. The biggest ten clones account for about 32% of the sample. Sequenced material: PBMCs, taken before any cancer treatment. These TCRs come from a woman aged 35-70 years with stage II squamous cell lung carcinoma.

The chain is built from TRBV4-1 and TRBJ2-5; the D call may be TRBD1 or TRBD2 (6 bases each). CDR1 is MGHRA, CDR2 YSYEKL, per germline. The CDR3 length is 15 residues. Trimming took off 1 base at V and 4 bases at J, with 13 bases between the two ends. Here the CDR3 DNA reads TGCGCCAGCAGCCAAGGGATGGGGGGCAGAGAGACCCAGTACTTC. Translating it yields CASSQGMGGRETQYF.

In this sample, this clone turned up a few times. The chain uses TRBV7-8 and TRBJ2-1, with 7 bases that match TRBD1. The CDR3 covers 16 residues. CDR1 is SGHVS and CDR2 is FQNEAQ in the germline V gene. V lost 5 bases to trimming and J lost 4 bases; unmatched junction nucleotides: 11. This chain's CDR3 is CASSHRATGSYNEQFF. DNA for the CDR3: TGTGCCAGCAGCCACAGAGCGACAGGGTCGTACAATGAGCAGTTCTTC.